These T cell receptor beta chains were read from a single sample in a study of cytomegalovirus exposure and HLA in healthy donors. Produced via immunoSEQ multiplex PCR; TCRdb's table is partial and in-frame only. Seen here are 130,000 or so clones, about 75% observed once, and the top ten hold 2.5% to 3.5%. Material for sequencing was PBMCs. Source of these receptors: a woman between 35 and 50 years old in good health and CMV-seropositive. The CDR3 runs from the conserved cysteine through the conserved F or W. The D gene is left open where the match is weak. Rows may omit the clone size; those that give it use once, few, many or a size class.

NA	once	15	TRBV19	TRBJ1-5	CASVGQDSTYQPQHF	TGTGCCAGCGTCGGTCAGGACAGCACTTATCAGCCCCAGCATTTT
NA	NA	14	TRBV5-1	TRBJ1-1	CASSFKGGGAEAFF	TGCGCCAGCAGCTTCAAGGGTGGCGGGGCTGAAGCTTTCTTT
TRBD2	NA	16	TRBV7-3	TRBJ2-7	CASSPPPSSGDYEQYF	TGTGCCAGCAGCCCGCCCCCTTCTAGCGGGGATTACGAGCAGTACTTC
NA	NA	13	TRBV9	TRBJ1-1	CASSTQGDTEAFF	TGTGCCAGCAGTACACAGGGCGACACTGAAGCTTTCTTT
TRBD2	NA	15	TRBV6-1	TRBJ2-3	CASSEEGGSADTQYF	TGTGCCAGCAGTGAAGAGGGCGGGAGCGCAGATACGCAGTATTTT
NA	NA	11	TRBV18	TRBJ1-1	CASSPQGEAFF	TGTGCCAGCTCGCCGCAGGGGGAAGCTTTCTTT
NA	NA	14	TRBV29-1	TRBJ2-2	CLVRAGQNTGELFF	TGCCTGGTCCGGGCAGGGCAAAACACCGGGGAGCTGTTTTTT
TRBD2	NA	16	TRBV30	TRBJ2-1	CAWSFGLADSYNEQFF	TGTGCCTGGAGTTTCGGACTAGCGGATTCCTACAATGAGCAGTTCTTC
NA	once	13	TRBV4-3	TRBJ1-1	CASSLIGDTEAFF	TGCGCCAGCAGCCTGATCGGGGACACTGAAGCTTTCTTT
NA	NA	12	TRBV19	TRBJ1-2	CASMDSFYGYTF	TGTGCCAGTATGGACAGTTTCTATGGCTACACCTTC
NA	few	14	TRBV7-9	TRBJ2-7	CASSFEGVSYEQYF	TGTGCCAGCAGCTTTGAGGGGGTCTCCTACGAGCAGTACTTC
NA	once	17	TRBV5-1	TRBJ2-1	CASSSTVRDSTYNEQFF	TGCGCCAGCAGCTCCACGGTGCGGGACAGCACCTACAATGAGCAGTTCTTC
NA	NA	15	TRBV30	TRBJ2-7	CAWSRSFGRGYEQYF	TGTGCCTGGAGTCGTTCCTTCGGCCGGGGCTACGAGCAGTACTTC
TRBD2	NA	17	TRBV7-9	TRBJ2-7	CASSSGTSGRASHEQYF	TGTGCCAGCAGCTCCGGGACTAGCGGGAGGGCTTCCCACGAGCAGTACTTC
NA	NA	15	TRBV4-1	TRBJ1-1	CASSQLGLMNTEAFF	TGCGCCAGCAGCCAATTGGGACTCATGAACACTGAAGCTTTCTTT
TRBD2	NA	14	TRBV18	TRBJ2-1	CASSPLAGGNEQFF	TGTGCCAGCTCGCCACTAGCGGGAGGCAATGAGCAGTTCTTC
NA	once	13	TRBV27	TRBJ2-2	CASRGLNTGELFF	TGTGCCAGCAGGGGGCTTAACACCGGGGAGCTGTTTTTT
TRBD1	NA	19	TRBV4-1	TRBJ1-1	CASSPILGTGGSPNTEAFF	TGCGCCAGCAGTCCTATACTAGGGACAGGGGGCTCGCCGAACACTGAAGCTTTCTTT
NA	once	18	TRBV19	TRBJ2-6	CASSMLQGGASGANVLTF	TGTGCCAGTAGTATGCTACAGGGAGGGGCCTCTGGGGCCAACGTCCTGACTTTC
TRBD1	NA	15	TRBV4-3	TRBJ2-7	CASSQGSRQGYEQYF	TGCGCCAGCAGCCAGGGCTCCCGACAGGGCTACGAGCAGTACTTC
NA	NA	15	TRBV4-1	TRBJ2-7	CASSQGPHYTYEQYF	TGCGCCAGCAGCCAGGGTCCGCACTACACCTACGAGCAGTACTTC
TRBD1	NA	13	TRBV7-3	TRBJ1-1	CASRDRENTQAFF	TGTGCCAGCAGAGACAGGGAGAATACGCAAGCTTTCTTT
TRBD1	NA	14	TRBV6-5	TRBJ2-7	CASHPGTGTYEQYF	TGTGCCAGCCACCCCGGGACAGGGACCTACGAGCAGTACTTC
NA	NA	14	TRBV30	TRBJ1-2	CAWSRDSFNYGYTF	TGTGCCTGGAGCCGGGACTCCTTTAACTATGGCTACACCTTC
NA	few	14	TRBV6-1	TRBJ1-6	CASSVGSAGSPLHF	TGTGCCAGCAGTGTTGGAAGTGCGGGTTCACCCCTCCACTTT
NA	NA	13	TRBV27	TRBJ1-2	CASSFKGVEGYTF	TGTGCCAGCAGTTTCAAAGGGGTTGAGGGCTACACCTTC
TRBD2	NA	12	TRBV19	TRBJ2-1	CATSGANNEQFF	TGTGCCACCAGCGGGGCAAACAATGAGCAGTTCTTC
NA	few	16	TRBV10-3	TRBJ1-4	CAISEREGATNEKLFF	TGTGCCATCAGTGAGCGGGAGGGGGCAACTAATGAAAAACTGTTTTTT
NA	NA	14	TRBV6-4	TRBJ2-2	CASSTGVNTGELFF	TGTGCCAGCAGTACGGGAGTAAACACCGGGGAGCTGTTTTTT
TRBD2	medium-sized	16	TRBV6-4	TRBJ2-3	CASSEGAGGSTDTQYF	TGTGCCAGCAGTGAAGGGGCGGGGGGGAGCACAGATACGCAGTATTTT
NA	NA	16	TRBV7-2	TRBJ1-2	CASSPVGSEGPWGYTF	TGTGCCAGCAGCCCGGTTGGGTCAGAGGGTCCTTGGGGCTACACCTTC
TRBD1	NA	15	TRBV4-3	TRBJ2-7	CASSKGTGGGYEQYF	TGCGCCAGCAGTAAAGGGACAGGGGGGGGCTACGAGCAGTACTTC
TRBD2	NA	17	TRBV4-2	TRBJ2-5	CASSQGTSGGLSETQYF	TGTGCCAGCAGCCAGGGGACTAGCGGGGGGCTTTCAGAGACCCAGTACTTC
TRBD2	NA	15	TRBV5-4	TRBJ2-7	CASSLSLAGDYEQYF	TGTGCCAGCAGCTTGTCCCTAGCGGGAGACTACGAGCAGTACTTC
TRBD2	NA	15	TRBV5-4	TRBJ2-2	CASSFISGTLGELFF	TGTGCCAGCAGCTTTATTAGCGGGACGCTCGGGGAGCTGTTTTTT
TRBD2	NA	16	TRBV5-4	TRBJ2-3	CASSPGTSGSTDTQYF	TGTGCCAGCAGCCCTGGGACTAGCGGGAGCACAGATACGCAGTATTTT
TRBD1	many	18	TRBV5-6	TRBJ1-4	CASSLTGMGQLTNEKLFF	TGTGCCAGCAGCTTGACTGGCATGGGACAGTTAACTAATGAAAAACTGTTTTTT
TRBD2	NA	15	TRBV9	TRBJ2-7	CASSPGTSGSYEQYF	TGTGCCAGCAGCCCCGGGACTAGCGGTTCCTACGAGCAGTACTTC
NA	NA	14	TRBV4-2	TRBJ1-1	CASSQGDRNTEAFF	TGTGCCAGCAGCCAAGGAGACAGGAACACTGAAGCTTTCTTT
TRBD2	NA	15	TRBV7-2	TRBJ2-3	CASRPIAGGTDTQYF	TGTGCCAGCAGACCAATAGCGGGGGGCACAGATACGCAGTATTTT
TRBD1	NA	13	TRBV19	TRBJ1-4	CASSTQNRGKLFF	TGTGCCAGTAGTACACAAAACAGGGGAAAACTGTTTTTT
TRBD1	few	14	TRBV2	TRBJ2-7	CASSVSQGAYEQYF	TGTGCCAGCAGTGTGAGTCAGGGGGCTTACGAGCAGTACTTC
TRBD2	NA	16	TRBV4-3	TRBJ2-7	CASSPGAAGGSYEQYF	TGCGCCAGCAGCCCCGGGGCGGCGGGAGGTTCCTACGAGCAGTACTTC
NA	NA	12	TRBV29-1	TRBJ2-1	CSVDLVPDEQFF	TGCAGCGTTGATCTAGTCCCCGATGAGCAGTTCTTC